This T cell receptor (beta chain) was captured by sequencing in a study of T cell repertoires in cytomegalovirus infection. Study details: Based on public TCR beta signatures, there were indications of CMV infection and of a matching HLA type. Study-level points and caveats: Dominating the ex vivo response were HLA-C-restricted CMV-specific TCR beta clonotypes.

TCRdb passed the reads through MiXCR, listing each CDR3 protein once. The repertoire holds about 320,000 distinct CDR3 sequences, with roughly 9.5% as singletons. Of note for this clonotype: Its antigen is currently unknown.

With V trimmed by 4 bases and J by 4 bases, 4 bases remained unmatched. The germline CDR1 and CDR2 sequences are SGHTA and FQGNSA. The CDR3 has 16 amino acids. The sequence was obtained from a human donor in good health (CMV status not recorded). Some clones in this sample may be carry-over from other donors' samples. Sample: PBMCs. The J gene is TRBJ2-2, the V gene TRBV7-2; 12 nucleotides line up with TRBD2. The CDR3 region is CASSSTSGSSTGELFF. The CDR3 DNA reads TGTGCCAGCAGCTCGACTAGCGGGAGTAGCACCGGGGAGCTGTTTTTT.